Shown below are 16 T cell receptor beta chains from a single sample sequenced in a study of blood T cell repertoires in COVID-19. TCRdb keeps only in-frame clones here, not all; method: immunoSEQ multiplex PCR. The sample lists more than 200,000 clones, around nine tenths occurring once. The sample comprised PBMCs or T cells enriched from blood (not recorded which). These receptors came from a woman aged 45-60 years who had recovered from COVID-19.

The chain has TRBV4-3 and TRBJ2-7, with 7 positions matching TRBD2. Germline V gene sequence: CDR1 LGHNA, CDR2 YSLEER. The CDR3 is 15 residues long. Trimming cost V 4 bases and J 6 bases; bases outside gene matches: 12. CDR3 residues: CASSLDRAGVGEQYF. In DNA, the CDR3 is TGCGCCAGCAGCCTGGACCGGGCGGGAGTAGGCGAGCAGTACTTC.

The chain links TRBV6-6 to TRBJ2-3, with 7 bases aligning to TRBD2. Trimming cost V 6 bases and J 4 bases; bases outside gene matches: 22. Looked up from germline, CDR1 is MNHNY and CDR2 is SVGAGI (reference sequence). The CDR3 contains 19 residues. CDR3 loop: CASSRTAASGITTADTQYF. Here the CDR3 DNA reads TGTGCCAGCAGCCGAACAGCGGCTAGCGGAATTACTACGGCAGATACGCAGTATTTT.

This chain connects TRBV2 to TRBJ1-6; TRBD1 might be the D (6 bases). V was shortened by 7 bases and J by 13 bases, with 14 bases between the two germline ends. The CDR3 has 12 amino acids. CDR1 and CDR2 from the germline V gene are SNHLY and FYNNEI. The CDR3 sequence is CASNQGGGPLHF. The DNA for the CDR3 is TGTGCCAGCAACCAGGGAGGGGGTCCCCTCCACTTT.

The V call is TRBV9, the J call TRBJ2-3; no firm D call. Germline lookup yields CDR1 SGDLS and CDR2 YYNGEE. The CDR3 runs 14 residues. V lost 1 base, J lost 3 bases, and 9 bases lay in between. CDR3 amino acids: CASSVLSGTDTQYF. In DNA form, the CDR3 reads TGTGCCAGCAGCGTATTGTCCGGGACAGATACGCAGTATTTT.

A few counts support this clone. The chain uses TRBV19 and TRBJ2-7, with D perhaps TRBD1 (8 bases). The V end lost 6 bases, the J end lost 7 bases, and 22 bases lay between the germline ends. CDR3 size: 15 residues. Germline V gene sequence: CDR1 LNHDA, CDR2 SQIVND (reference sequence). CDR3: CASSTQGQGGLEQYF. The CDR3 DNA reads as TGTGCCAGTAGCACCCAAGGACAGGGAGGGTTGGAGCAGTACTTC.

The chain couples TRBV28 to TRBJ1-2; D gene uncertain. CDR1 is MDHEN, CDR2 SYDVKM, per germline. The V end lost 6 bases, the J end lost 1 base, and 6 bases lay between the germline ends. The CDR3 loop spans 12 amino acids. This CDR3 reads CASRTYNYGYTF. CDR3 DNA sequence: TGTGCCAGCAGGACATATAACTATGGCTACACCTTC.

The chain employs TRBV30 and TRBJ1-1; 7 bases are shared with TRBD1. CDR3 size: 12 residues. Germline V gene sequence: CDR1 GTSNPN, CDR2 SVGIG (reference sequence). J was trimmed by 4 bases and V by 7 bases; bases with no gene match: 6. The CDR3 region is CASDRASTEAFF. The CDR3 DNA reads as TGTGCCTCCGACAGGGCCAGCACTGAAGCTTTCTTT.

The rearrangement links TRBV3-1 (or the pseudogene TRBV3-2) to TRBJ2-7; 8 bases match TRBD2. The junction had 11 bases not matched to a gene; V was cut back by 0 bases and J by 1 base. CDR1 and CDR2 (germline): LGHDT, YNNKEL (reference sequence). There are 18 residues in the CDR3. This CDR3 is CASSQEEQTGTRSYEQYF. In DNA, the CDR3 is TGTGCCAGCAGCCAAGAGGAACAAACCGGGACTAGATCCTACGAGCAGTACTTC.

The genes are TRBV28 and TRBJ1-1; D remains ambiguous. The germline CDR1 and CDR2 sequences are MDHEN and SYDVKM. With 2 bases removed from V and 4 bases from J, the gap between germline ends came to 11 bases. This CDR3 region has 14 residues. The CDR3 reads CASSLISAVTEAFF. The DNA for the CDR3 is TGTGCCAGCAGTTTAATTTCGGCGGTCACTGAAGCTTTCTTT.

The rearrangement uses TRBV10-1 and TRBJ2-1, with 15 bases fitting TRBD2. Germline V gene lookup returns CDR1 WNHNN and CDR2 SYGVQD (reference sequence). V gave up 2 bases and J gave up 8 bases; unmatched junction bases: 4. The CDR3 loop spans 16 amino acids. The CDR3 nucleotides read TGCGCCAGCAGTGAGGGGCGGACTAGCGGGAGGGATGAGCAGTTCTTC. This translates into CASSEGRTSGRDEQFF.

This chain uses TRBV5-1 with TRBJ1-4, with TRBD1 identical over 9 bases. From germline, CDR1 is SGHRS and CDR2 YFSETQ. The CDR3 has 15 residues. Losses at the gene ends were 3 bases for V and 8 bases for J; bases not matched to a gene: 8. The CDR3 protein is CASSSGQGMGEKLFF. The DNA for the CDR3 is TGCGCCAGCAGCTCAGGACAGGGGATGGGGGAAAAACTGTTTTTT.

The J gene is TRBJ2-1, the V gene TRBV25-1; 13 bases are shared with TRBD2. The germline gives CDR1 MGHDK, CDR2 SYGVNS. The CDR3 contains 17 residues. The J segment lost 9 bases and the V segment lost 1 base, leaving 9 bases of the junction unmatched. The CDR3 DNA sequence: TGTGCCAGCAGTGAATCCCCAGGACTAGCGGGAGTTGGTGAGCAGTTCTTC. Translated, it gives CASSESPGLAGVGEQFF.

CDR3 residues: CSVHQDGTVPYEQYF. CDR3 bases: TGCAGCGTTCACCAGGACGGGACAGTTCCCTACGAGCAGTACTTC. The gene calls are TRBV29-1 and TRBJ2-7, with TRBD1 matching 7 bases. Losses at the gene ends were 5 bases for V and 2 bases for J; bases not matched to a gene: 12. Germline lookup yields CDR1 SQVTM and CDR2 ANQGSEA. This CDR3 has 15 residues.

This clone has more than one count but fewer than ten. Compared with germline, one end of the junction differs, possibly owing to a read error. The V and J genes are TRBV7-7 and TRBJ2-1; D is possibly TRBD2 (6 bases). Germline CDR1 SSHAT, CDR2 FNYEAQ (reference sequence). The CDR3 has 16 amino acids. The CDR3 region is CASSPYSGVSPNEQFF. CDR3 DNA: TGTGCTAGCAGCCCTTATTCGGGAGTGTCCCCGAATGAGCAGTTCTTC.

This chain uses TRBV14 with TRBJ1-3; D is possibly TRBD1 (6 bases). V gave up 3 bases and J gave up 3 bases, with 15 bases separating them. CDR3 length: 16 residues. CDR1 and CDR2 from the germline V gene are SGHDN and FVKESK. The CDR3 nucleotides read TGTGCCAGCAGCCAGCGGACAGCAGCGTTTGGAAACACCATATATTTT. Residues: CASSQRTAAFGNTIYF.

This rearrangement joins TRBV2 to TRBJ2-1; 14 bases match TRBD2. Germline trimming cut 4 bases from V and 2 bases from J; bases unmatched to any gene: 16. CDR1 is SNHLY and CDR2 is FYNNEI in the germline V gene. This CDR3 contains 21 residues. The DNA for the CDR3 is TGTGCCAGCAGTGGAGAGGGACTAGCGGGAGCTAAACTCATGGCCTACAATGAGCAGTTCTTC. Amino acids: CASSGEGLAGAKLMAYNEQFF.